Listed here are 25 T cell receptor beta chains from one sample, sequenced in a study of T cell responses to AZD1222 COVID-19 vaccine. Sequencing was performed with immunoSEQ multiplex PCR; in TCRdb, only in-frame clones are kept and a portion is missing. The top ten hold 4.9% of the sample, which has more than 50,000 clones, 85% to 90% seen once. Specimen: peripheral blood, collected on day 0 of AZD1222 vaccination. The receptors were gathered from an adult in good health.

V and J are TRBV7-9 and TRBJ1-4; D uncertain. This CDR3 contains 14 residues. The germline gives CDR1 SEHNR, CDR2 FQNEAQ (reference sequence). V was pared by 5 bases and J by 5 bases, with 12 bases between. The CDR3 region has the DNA TGTGCCAGCAGCCCCGCGGGGTGGAATGAAAAACTGTTTTTT. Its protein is CASSPAGWNEKLFF. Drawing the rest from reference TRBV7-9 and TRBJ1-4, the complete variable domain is DTGVSQNPRHKITKRGQNVTFRCDPISEHNRLYWYRQTLGQGPEFLTYFQNEAQLEKSRLLSDRFSAERPKGSFSTLEIQRTEQGDSAMYLCASSPAGWNEKLFFGSGTQLSVL.

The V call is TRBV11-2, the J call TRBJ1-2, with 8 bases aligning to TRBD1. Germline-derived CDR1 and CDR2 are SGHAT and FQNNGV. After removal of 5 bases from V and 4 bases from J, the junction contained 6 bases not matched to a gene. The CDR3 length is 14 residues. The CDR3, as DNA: TGTGCCAGCAGCGGACAGGGACCTCGCTATGGCTACACCTTC. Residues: CASSGQGPRYGYTF.

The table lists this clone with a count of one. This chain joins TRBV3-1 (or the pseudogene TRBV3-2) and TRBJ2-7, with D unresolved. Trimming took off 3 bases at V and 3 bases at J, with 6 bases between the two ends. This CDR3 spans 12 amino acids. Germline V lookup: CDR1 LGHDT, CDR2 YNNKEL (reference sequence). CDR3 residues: CASSQQIYEQYF. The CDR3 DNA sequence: TGTGCCAGCAGCCAGCAAATCTACGAGCAGTACTTC.

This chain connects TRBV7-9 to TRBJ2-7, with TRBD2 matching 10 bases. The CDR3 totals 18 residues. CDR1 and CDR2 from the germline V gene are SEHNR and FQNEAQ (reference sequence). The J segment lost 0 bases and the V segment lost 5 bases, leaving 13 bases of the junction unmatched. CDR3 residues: CASSPSGGLVWSSYEQYF. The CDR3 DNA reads TGTGCCAGCAGCCCTAGCGGGGGACTAGTTTGGAGCTCCTACGAGCAGTACTTC.

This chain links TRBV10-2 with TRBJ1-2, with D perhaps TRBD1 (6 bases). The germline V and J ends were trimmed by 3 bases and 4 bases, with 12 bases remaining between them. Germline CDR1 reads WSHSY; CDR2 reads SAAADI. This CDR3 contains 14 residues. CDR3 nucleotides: TGCGCCAGCAGTGAATACAGGGCGGCCTATGGCTACACCTTC. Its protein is CASSEYRAAYGYTF.

CDR3 sequence (DNA): TGTGCCAGCAGCCGCGGGAGACCTTCGGGGGAGCAGTTCTTC. Protein sequence: CASSRGRPSGEQFF. V gene TRBV13 combines with J gene TRBJ2-1; 7 bases are a match to TRBD2. Germline CDR1 reads PRHDT; CDR2 reads FYEKMQ (reference sequence). J gave up 10 bases and V 5 bases, and 11 bases lay outside the gene matches. The CDR3 covers 14 residues.

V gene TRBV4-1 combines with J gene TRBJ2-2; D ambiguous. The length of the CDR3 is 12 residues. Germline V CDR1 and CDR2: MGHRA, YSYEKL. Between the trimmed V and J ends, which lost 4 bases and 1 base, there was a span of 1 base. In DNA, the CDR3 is TGCGCCAGCAGCCGGAACACCGGGGAGCTGTTTTTT. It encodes CASSRNTGELFF.

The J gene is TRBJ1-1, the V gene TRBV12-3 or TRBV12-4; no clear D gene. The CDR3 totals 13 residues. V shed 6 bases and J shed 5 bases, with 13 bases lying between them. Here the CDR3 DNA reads TGTGCCAGCAGCTCTCGGGGAGGTACTGAAGCTTTCTTT. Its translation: CASSSRGGTEAFF.

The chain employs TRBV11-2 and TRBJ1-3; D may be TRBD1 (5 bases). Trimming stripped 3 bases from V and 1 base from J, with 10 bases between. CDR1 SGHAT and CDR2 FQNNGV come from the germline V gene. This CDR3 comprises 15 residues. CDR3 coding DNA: TGTGCCAGCAGCTTCACGGGGGTTTCTGGAAACACCATATATTTT. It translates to CASSFTGVSGNTIYF.

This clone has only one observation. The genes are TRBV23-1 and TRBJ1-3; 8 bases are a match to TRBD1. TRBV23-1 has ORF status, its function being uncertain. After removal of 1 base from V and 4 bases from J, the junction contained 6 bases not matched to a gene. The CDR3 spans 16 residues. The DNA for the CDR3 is TGCGCCAGCAGTCAATTCCGACAGGGGATAGGAAACACCATATATTTT. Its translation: CASSQFRQGIGNTIYF.

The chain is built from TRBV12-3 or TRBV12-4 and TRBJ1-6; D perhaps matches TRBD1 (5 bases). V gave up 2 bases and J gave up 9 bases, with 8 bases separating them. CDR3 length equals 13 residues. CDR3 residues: CASSLQGISPLHF. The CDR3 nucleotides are TGTGCCAGCAGTTTACAGGGTATTTCACCCCTCCACTTT.

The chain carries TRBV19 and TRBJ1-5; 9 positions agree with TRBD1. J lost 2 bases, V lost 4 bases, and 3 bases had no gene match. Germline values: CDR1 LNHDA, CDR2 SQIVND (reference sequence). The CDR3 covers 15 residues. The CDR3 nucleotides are TGTGCCAGTAGTACGCGGACAGGGGGCAATCAGCCCCAGCATTTT. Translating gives CASSTRTGGNQPQHF.

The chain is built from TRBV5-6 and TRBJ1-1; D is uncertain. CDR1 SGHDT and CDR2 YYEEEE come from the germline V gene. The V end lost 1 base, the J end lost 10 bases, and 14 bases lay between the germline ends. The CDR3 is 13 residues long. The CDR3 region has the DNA TGTGCCAGCAGCTTGACTACAGCAGGCGGAGCTTTCTTT. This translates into CASSLTTAGGAFF.

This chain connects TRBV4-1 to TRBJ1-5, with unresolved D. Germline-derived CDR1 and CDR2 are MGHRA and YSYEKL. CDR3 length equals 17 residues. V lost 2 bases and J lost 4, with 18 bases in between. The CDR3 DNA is TGCGCCAGCAGCCAATTTTACCTCCCCGGGGAAAATCAGCCCCAGCATTTT. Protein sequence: CASSQFYLPGENQPQHF.

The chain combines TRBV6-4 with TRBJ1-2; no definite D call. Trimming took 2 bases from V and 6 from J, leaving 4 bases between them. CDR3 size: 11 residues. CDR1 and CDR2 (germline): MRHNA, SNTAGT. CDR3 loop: CASSDQNGYTF. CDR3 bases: TGTGCCAGCAGTGACCAGAATGGCTACACCTTC.

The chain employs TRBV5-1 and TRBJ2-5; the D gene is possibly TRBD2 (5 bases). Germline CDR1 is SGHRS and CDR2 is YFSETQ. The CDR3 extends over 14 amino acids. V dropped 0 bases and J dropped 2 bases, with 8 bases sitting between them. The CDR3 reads CASSLGGWQETQYF. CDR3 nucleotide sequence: TGCGCCAGCAGCTTGGGAGGGTGGCAAGAGACCCAGTACTTC.

CDR3 nucleotide sequence: TGTGCCAGCAGAAACAGGGATACGCAGTATTTT. Translating gives CASRNRDTQYF. V is TRBV6-6 and J is TRBJ2-3, with D tentatively TRBD1 (5 bases). Trimming stripped 6 bases from V and 6 bases from J, with 7 bases between. This CDR3 region has 11 residues. Germline V CDR1 and CDR2: MNHNY, SVGAGI (reference sequence).

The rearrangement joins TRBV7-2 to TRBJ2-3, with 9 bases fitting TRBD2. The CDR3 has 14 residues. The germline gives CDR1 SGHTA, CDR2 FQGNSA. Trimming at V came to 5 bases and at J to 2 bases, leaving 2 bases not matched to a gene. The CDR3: CASSTSGPTDTQYF. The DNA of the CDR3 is TGTGCCAGCAGCACTAGCGGGCCCACAGATACGCAGTATTTT. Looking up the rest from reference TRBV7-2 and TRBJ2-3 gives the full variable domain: GAGVSQSPSNKVTEKGKDVELRCDPISGHTALYWYRQSLGQGLEFLIYFQGNSAPDKSGLPSDRFSAERTGGSVSTLTIQRTQQEDSAVYLCASSTSGPTDTQYFGPGTRLTVL.

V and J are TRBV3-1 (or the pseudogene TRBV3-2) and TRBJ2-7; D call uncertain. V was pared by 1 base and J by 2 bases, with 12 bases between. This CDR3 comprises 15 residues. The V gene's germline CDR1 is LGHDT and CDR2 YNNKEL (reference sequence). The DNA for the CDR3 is TGTGCCAGCAGCCAAGGGCCCAGCATTACCTACGAGCAGTACTTC. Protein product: CASSQGPSITYEQYF.

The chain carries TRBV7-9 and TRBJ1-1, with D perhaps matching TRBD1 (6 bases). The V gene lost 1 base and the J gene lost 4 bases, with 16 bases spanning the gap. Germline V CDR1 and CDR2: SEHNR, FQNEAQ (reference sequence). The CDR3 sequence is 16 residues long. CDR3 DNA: TGTGCCAGCAGCTTAGTTGGCGGGGGGCGAGCCACTGAAGCTTTCTTT. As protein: CASSLVGGGRATEAFF. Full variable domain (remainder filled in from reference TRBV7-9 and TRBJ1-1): DTGVSQNPRHKITKRGQNVTFRCDPISEHNRLYWYRQTLGQGPEFLTYFQNEAQLEKSRLLSDRFSAERPKGSFSTLEIQRTEQGDSAMYLCASSLVGGGRATEAFFGQGTRLTVV.

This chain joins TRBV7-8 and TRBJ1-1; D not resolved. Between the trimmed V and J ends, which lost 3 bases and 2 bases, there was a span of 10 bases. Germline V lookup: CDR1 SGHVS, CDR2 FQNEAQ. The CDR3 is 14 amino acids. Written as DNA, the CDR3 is TGTGCCAGCAGCTTCCAGTATGCTAACACTGAAGCTTTCTTT. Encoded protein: CASSFQYANTEAFF.

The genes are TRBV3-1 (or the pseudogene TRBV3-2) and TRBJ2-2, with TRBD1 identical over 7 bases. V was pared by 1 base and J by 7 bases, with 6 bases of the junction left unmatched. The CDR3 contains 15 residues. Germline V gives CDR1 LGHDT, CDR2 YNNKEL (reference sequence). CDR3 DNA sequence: TGTGCCAGCAGCCAAGGTCAGGGACAGCTCGGGGAGCTGTTTTTT. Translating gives CASSQGQGQLGELFF.

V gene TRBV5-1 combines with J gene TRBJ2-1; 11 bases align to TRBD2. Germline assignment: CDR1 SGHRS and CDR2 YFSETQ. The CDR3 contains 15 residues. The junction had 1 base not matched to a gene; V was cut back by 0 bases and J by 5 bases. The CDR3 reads CASSLVAGGNNEQFF. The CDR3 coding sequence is TGCGCCAGCAGCTTGGTAGCGGGGGGGAACAATGAGCAGTTCTTC.

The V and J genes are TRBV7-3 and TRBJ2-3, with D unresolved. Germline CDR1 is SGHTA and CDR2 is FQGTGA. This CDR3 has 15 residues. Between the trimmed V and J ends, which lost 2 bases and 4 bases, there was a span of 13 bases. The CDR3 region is CASSLVGYGSDTQYF. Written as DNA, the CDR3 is TGTGCCAGCAGCTTAGTTGGGTACGGGTCAGATACGCAGTATTTT.

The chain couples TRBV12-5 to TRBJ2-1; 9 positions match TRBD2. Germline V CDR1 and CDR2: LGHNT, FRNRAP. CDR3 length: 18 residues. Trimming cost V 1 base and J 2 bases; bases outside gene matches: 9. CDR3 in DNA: TGTGCTAGTGGTTTGGGCACACTTGCTAGCGGGGCCTACAATGAGCAGTTCTTC. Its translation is CASGLGTLASGAYNEQFF.